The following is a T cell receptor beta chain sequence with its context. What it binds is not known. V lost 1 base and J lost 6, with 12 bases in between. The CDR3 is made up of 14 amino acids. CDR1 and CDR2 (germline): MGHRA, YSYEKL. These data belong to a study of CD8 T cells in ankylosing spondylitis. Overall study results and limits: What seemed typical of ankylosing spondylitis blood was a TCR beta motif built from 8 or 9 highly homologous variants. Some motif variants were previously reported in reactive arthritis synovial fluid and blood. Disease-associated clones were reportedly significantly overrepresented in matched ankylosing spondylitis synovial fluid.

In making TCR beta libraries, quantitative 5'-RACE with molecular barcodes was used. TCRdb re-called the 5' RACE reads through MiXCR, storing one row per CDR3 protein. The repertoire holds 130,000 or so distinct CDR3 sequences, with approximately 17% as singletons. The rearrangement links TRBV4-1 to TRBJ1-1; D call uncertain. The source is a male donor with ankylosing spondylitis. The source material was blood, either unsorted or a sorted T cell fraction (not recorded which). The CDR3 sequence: CASSQGRSGPEAFF. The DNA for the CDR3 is TGCGCCAGCAGCCAAGGTAGGTCGGGCCCTGAAGCTTTCTTT.